This TCR beta chain came from a study of cytomegalovirus exposure and HLA in healthy donors. Study-level results: As was reported, the HLA-A and HLA-B alleles of most subjects were accurately predicted from TCR beta sequences. Later work found most CMV-associated TCR beta chains apparently HLA-restricted.

These donors, healthy bone marrow donors, were studied. Concerning this clone: What it recognizes is unknown.

PCR primers comprised 60 Vbeta and 13 Jbeta primers. Sequencing used immunoSEQ multiplex PCR; TCRdb keeps in-frame clones, though not all of them. The sample lists 12,000 to 15,000 clones, around 58% occurring once. Sequencing used PBMCs. The TCR comes from a woman between 45 and 60 years old in good health and CMV-seropositive.

The chain's CDR3 is CASRSWNTEAFF. The CDR3 DNA reads as TGTGCCAGCAGGTCATGGAACACTGAAGCTTTCTTT. The chain couples TRBV6-5 to TRBJ1-1; D call uncertain. V lost 6 bases to trimming and J lost 1 base, with 6 bases between them. The germline V gene has CDR1 MNHEY and CDR2 SVGAGI. The CDR3 extends over 12 amino acids.